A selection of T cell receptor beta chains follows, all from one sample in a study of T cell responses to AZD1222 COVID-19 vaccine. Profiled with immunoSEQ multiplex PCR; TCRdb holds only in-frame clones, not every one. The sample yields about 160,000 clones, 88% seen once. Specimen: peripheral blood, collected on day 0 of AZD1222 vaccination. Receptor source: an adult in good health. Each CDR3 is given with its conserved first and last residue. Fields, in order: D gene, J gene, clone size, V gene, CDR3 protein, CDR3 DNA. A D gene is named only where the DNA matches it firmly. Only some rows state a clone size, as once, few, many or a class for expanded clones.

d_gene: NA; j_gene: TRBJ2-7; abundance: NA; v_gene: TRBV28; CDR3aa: CASSLTVGEYYEQYF; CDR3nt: TGTGCCAGCAGTTTAACAGTCGGGGAATACTACGAGCAGTACTTC
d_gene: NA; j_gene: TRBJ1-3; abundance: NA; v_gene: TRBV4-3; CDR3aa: CASSQEGNTIYF; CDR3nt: TGCGCCAGCAGCCAAGAAGGAAACACCATATATTTT
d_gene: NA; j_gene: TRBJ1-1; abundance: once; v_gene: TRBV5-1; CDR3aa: CASSLELGLTEAFF; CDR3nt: TGCGCCAGCAGCTTGGAACTGGGCCTCACTGAAGCTTTCTTT
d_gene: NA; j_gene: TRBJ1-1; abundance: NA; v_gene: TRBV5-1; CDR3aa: CASSLSYPPGQSRLILTEAFF; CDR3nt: TGCGCCAGCAGCCTGAGCTACCCCCCCGGACAGAGTCGATTAATACTCACTGAAGCTTTCTTT
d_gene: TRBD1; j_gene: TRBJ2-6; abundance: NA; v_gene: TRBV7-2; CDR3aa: CASSLVGTGKFAGANVLTF; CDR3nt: TGTGCCAGCAGCTTAGTCGGGACAGGGAAGTTTGCTGGGGCCAACGTCCTGACTTTC
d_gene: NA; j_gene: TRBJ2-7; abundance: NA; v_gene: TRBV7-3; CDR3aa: CASSSPRGRITATYEQYF; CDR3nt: TGTGCCAGCAGCTCGCCCCGCGGACGGATCACCGCCACATACGAGCAGTACTTC
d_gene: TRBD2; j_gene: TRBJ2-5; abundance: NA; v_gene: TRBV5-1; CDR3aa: CASSLETSGRSETQYF; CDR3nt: TGCGCCAGCAGCTTGGAAACTAGCGGGCGGTCGGAGACCCAGTACTTC
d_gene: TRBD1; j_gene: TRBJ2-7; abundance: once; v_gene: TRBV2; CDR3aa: CASSETGAVEQYF; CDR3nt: TGTGCCAGCAGTGAAACAGGGGCGGTCGAGCAGTACTTC
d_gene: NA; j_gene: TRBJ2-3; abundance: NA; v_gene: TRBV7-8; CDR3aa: CASSLPGADTQYF; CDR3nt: TGTGCCAGCAGCTTACCGGGGGCAGATACGCAGTATTTT
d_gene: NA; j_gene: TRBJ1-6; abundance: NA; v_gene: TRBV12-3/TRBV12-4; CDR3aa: CASSLGRNSPLHF; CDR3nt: TGTGCCAGCAGTTTAGGGAGGAATTCACCCCTCCACTTT
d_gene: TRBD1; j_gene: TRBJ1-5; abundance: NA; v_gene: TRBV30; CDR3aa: CAWQDRGREPQHF; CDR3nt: TGTGCCTGGCAGGACAGGGGAAGGGAGCCCCAGCATTTT
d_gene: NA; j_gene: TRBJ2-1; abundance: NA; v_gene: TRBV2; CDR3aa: CASKGRYNEQFF; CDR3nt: TGTGCCAGCAAGGGTCGGTACAATGAGCAGTTCTTC
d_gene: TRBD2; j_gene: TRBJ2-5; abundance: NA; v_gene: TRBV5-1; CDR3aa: CASSPGLAGQETQYF; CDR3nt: TGCGCCAGCAGCCCCGGACTAGCGGGGCAAGAGACCCAGTACTTC
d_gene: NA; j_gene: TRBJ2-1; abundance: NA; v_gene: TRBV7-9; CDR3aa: CASSSRGDELPSYNEQFF; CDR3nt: TGTGCCAGCAGCTCCAGGGGGGACGAGCTCCCGTCCTACAATGAGCAGTTCTTC
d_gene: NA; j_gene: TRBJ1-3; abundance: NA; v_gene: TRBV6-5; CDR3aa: CASREGSSGNTIYF; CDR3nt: TGTGCCAGCAGAGAGGGGTCCTCTGGAAACACCATATATTTT
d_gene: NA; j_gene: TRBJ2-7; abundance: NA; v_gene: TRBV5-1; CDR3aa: CASSSDGAYEQYF; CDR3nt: TGCGCCAGCAGCTCGGACGGAGCCTACGAGCAGTACTTC
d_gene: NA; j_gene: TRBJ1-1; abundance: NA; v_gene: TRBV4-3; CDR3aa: CASSQDRGGVSEAFF; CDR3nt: TGCGCCAGCAGCCAAGATCGTGGGGGGGTCTCTGAAGCTTTCTTT
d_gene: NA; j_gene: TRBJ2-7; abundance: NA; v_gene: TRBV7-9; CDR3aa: CASSSAGVGQFYEQYF; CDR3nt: TGTGCCAGCAGCTCCGCGGGGGTGGGACAGTTCTACGAGCAGTACTTC
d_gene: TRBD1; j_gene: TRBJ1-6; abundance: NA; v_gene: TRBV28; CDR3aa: CASSGGQGVYNSPLHF; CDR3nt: TGTGCCAGCAGTGGGGGACAGGGTGTATATAATTCACCCCTCCACTTT
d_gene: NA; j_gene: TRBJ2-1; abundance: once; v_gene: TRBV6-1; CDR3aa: CASSVSEPTTPYEQFF; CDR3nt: TGTGCCAGCAGTGTTAGCGAGCCAACTACCCCGTATGAGCAGTTCTTC
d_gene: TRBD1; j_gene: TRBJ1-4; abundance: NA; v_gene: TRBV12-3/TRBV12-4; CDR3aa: CASRPGTGPKLFF; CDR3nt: TGTGCCAGCAGACCCGGGACAGGGCCGAAACTGTTTTTT
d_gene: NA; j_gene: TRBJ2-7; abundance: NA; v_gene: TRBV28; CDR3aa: CASYTPGPTYEQYF; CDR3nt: TGTGCCAGCTATACCCCGGGACCTACCTACGAGCAGTACTTC
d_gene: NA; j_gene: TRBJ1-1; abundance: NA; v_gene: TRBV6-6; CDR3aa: CASSSDTTWGAFF; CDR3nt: TGTGCCAGCAGTTCTGACACGACTTGGGGAGCTTTCTTT
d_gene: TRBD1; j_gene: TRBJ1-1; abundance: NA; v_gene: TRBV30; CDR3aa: CAWRGQPGGTEAFF; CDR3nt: TGTGCCTGGAGGGGACAGCCTGGGGGCACTGAAGCTTTCTTT
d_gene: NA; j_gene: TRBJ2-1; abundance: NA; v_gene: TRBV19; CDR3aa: CASSIGGGYNEQFF; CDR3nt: TGTGCCAGTAGTATAGGGGGCGGATACAATGAGCAGTTCTTC
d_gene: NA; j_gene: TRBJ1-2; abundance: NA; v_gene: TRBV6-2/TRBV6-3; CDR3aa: CASSYQANYGYTF; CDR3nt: TGTGCCAGCAGTTATCAAGCTAACTATGGCTACACCTTC
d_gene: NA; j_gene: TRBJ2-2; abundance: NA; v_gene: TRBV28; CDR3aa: CATTDHGTGELFF; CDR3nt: TGTGCCACCACCGACCATGGGACAGGGGAGCTGTTTTTT
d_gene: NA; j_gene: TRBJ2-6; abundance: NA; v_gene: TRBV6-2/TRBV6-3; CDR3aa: CASSSGTGAVPGANVLTF; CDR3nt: TGTGCCAGCAGTTCCGGGACTGGGGCGGTGCCTGGGGCCAACGTCCTGACTTTC
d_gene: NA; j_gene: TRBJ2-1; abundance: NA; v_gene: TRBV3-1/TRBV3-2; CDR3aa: CASNMAGAKQFF; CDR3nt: TGTGCCAGCAACATGGCGGGGGCGAAGCAGTTCTTC
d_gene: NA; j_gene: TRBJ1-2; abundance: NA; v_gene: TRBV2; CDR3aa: CATEDRIDGYTF; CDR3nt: TGTGCCACCGAAGACAGGATTGACGGCTACACCTTC
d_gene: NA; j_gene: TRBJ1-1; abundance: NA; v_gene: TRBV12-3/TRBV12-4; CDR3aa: CASSFSQHTEAFF; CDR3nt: TGTGCCAGCAGTTTTTCCCAGCACACTGAAGCTTTCTTT
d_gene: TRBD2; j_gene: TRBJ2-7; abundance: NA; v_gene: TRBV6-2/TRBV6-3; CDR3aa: CASSYSWVSGPSYEQYF; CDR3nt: TGTGCCAGCAGTTACTCCTGGGTTAGCGGGCCCTCCTACGAGCAGTACTTC
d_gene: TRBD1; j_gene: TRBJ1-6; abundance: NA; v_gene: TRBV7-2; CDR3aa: CASSPDRGRSPLHF; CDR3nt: TGTGCCAGCAGCCCCGACAGGGGTAGGTCACCCCTCCACTTT
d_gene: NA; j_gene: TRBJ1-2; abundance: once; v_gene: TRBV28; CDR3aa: CASSPGDGYGYTF; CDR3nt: TGTGCCAGCAGCCCCGGTGATGGGTATGGCTACACCTTC
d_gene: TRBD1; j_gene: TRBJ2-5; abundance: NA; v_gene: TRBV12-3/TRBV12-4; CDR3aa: CASRGTAVETQYF; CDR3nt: TGTGCCAGCAGAGGGACAGCGGTGGAGACCCAGTACTTC
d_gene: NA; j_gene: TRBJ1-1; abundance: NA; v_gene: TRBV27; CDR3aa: CASNQQGATEAFF; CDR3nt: TGTGCCAGCAACCAACAGGGTGCCACTGAAGCTTTCTTT
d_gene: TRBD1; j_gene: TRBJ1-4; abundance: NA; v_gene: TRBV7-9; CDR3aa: CASSSGTVYNEKLFF; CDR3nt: TGTGCCAGCAGCTCAGGGACAGTATATAATGAAAAACTGTTTTTT
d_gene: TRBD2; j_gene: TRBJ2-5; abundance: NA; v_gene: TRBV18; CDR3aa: CASSPPPGGETQYF; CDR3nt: TGTGCCAGCTCACCACCCCCGGGGGGTGAGACCCAGTACTTC
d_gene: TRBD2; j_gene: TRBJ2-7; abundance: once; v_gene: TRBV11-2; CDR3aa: CASSLGPGGGPSYEQYF; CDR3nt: TGTGCCAGCAGCTTAGGTCCTGGGGGAGGGCCCTCCTACGAGCAGTACTTC
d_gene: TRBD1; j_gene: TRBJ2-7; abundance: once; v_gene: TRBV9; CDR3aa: CASSVGGQLLSYEQYF; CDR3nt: TGTGCCAGCAGCGTAGGGGGACAGCTCTTATCCTACGAGCAGTACTTC
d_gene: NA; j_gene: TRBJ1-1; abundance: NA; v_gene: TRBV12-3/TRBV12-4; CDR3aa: CASSFTGGAEAFF; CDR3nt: TGTGCCAGCAGTTTCACCGGAGGGGCTGAAGCTTTCTTT
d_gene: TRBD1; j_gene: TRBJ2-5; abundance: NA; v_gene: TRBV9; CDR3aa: CASSPGTAKQETQYF; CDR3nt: TGTGCCAGCAGCCCTGGGACAGCGAAGCAAGAGACCCAGTACTTC
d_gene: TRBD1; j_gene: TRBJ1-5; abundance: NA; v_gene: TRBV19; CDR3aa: CASTDRVNQPQHF; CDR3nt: TGTGCCAGTACCGACAGGGTGAATCAGCCCCAGCATTTT
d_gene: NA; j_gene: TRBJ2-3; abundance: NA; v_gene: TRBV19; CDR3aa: CAAASERGRTDTQYF; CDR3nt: TGTGCCGCCGCCAGCGAGCGAGGGCGCACAGATACGCAGTATTTT
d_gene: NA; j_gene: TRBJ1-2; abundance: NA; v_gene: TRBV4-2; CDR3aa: CASSQDLEYGYTF; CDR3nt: TGTGCCAGCAGCCAAGATCTAGAGTATGGCTACACCTTC
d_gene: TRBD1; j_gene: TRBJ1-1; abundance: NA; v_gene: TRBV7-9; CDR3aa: CASSPPQAGGGTEAFF; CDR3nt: TGTGCCAGCAGCCCGCCCCAGGCAGGGGGCGGCACTGAAGCTTTCTTT
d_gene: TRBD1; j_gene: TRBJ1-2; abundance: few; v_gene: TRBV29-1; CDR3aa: CSVESRGGNGYTF; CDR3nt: TGCAGCGTTGAGTCCAGGGGGGGGAATGGCTACACCTTC
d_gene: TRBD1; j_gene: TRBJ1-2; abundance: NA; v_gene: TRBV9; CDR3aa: CASSDHLGQGGPNYGYTF; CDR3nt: TGTGCCAGCAGCGACCACCTGGGACAGGGGGGTCCTAACTATGGCTACACCTTC
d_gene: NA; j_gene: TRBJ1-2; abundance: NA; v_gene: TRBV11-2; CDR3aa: CASSGTPDGSYGYTF; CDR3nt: TGTGCCAGCAGCGGTACCCCCGACGGATCGTATGGCTACACCTTC
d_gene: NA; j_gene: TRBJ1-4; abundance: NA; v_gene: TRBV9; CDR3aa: CASSVDQGRTNEKLFF; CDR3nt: TGTGCCAGCAGCGTAGACCAAGGGAGGACTAATGAAAAACTGTTTTTT
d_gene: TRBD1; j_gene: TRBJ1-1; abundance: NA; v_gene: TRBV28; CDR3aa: CASSPGQVVTEAFF; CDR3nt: TGTGCCAGCAGTCCGGGACAGGTGGTCACTGAAGCTTTCTTT
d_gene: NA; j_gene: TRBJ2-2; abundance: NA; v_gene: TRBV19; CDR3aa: CASSYGTGELFF; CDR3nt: TGTGCCAGTAGTTATGGCACCGGGGAGCTGTTTTTT
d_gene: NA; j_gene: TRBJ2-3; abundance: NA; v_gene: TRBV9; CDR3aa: CASSVGPLTTDTQYF; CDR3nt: TGTGCCAGCAGCGTAGGTCCTCTAACCACAGATACGCAGTATTTT
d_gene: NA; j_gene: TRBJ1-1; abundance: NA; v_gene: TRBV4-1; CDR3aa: CASSQDLRGNTEAFF; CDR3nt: TGCGCCAGCAGCCAAGACTTAAGGGGGAACACTGAAGCTTTCTTT
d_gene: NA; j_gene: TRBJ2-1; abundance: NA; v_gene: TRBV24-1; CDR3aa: CATSDRRRNTYNEQFF; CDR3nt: TGTGCCACCAGTGATCGTCGTAGGAACACCTACAATGAGCAGTTCTTC
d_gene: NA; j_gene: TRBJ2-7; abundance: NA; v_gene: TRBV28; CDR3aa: CASRQTGIRDGEQYF; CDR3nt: TGTGCCAGCAGGCAGACCGGGATAAGAGACGGGGAGCAGTACTTC
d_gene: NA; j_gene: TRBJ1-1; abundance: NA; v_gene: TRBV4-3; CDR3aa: CASSQVPGGNTEAFF; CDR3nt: TGCGCCAGCAGCCAAGTCCCCGGGGGGAACACTGAAGCTTTCTTT